These 32 T cell receptor beta chains share one sample of origin, sequenced in a study of blood T cell repertoires in COVID-19. Clones were sequenced by immunoSEQ multiplex PCR, and TCRdb holds only the in-frame ones, with some missing. The sample lists 270,000 or so clones, approximately 90% occurring once. Sequencing was carried out using PBMCs or T cells enriched from blood (not recorded which). Every receptor here comes from a woman between 25 and 40 years old with acute COVID-19.

The chain uses TRBV30 and TRBJ2-1; TRBD1 matches at 11 bases. Losses at the gene ends were 8 bases for V and 4 bases for J; bases not matched to a gene: 7. Per the germline V gene, CDR1 is GTSNPN and CDR2 is SVGIG (reference sequence). This CDR3 spans 14 amino acids. The CDR3: CARTGTGGYNEQFF. CDR3 DNA: TGTGCCCGGACGGGGACAGGGGGGTACAATGAGCAGTTCTTC.

V gene TRBV6-4 combines with J gene TRBJ2-3; 9 nucleotides match TRBD1. Germline trimming cut 8 bases from V and 3 bases from J; bases unmatched to any gene: 3. Germline V lookup: CDR1 MRHNA, CDR2 SNTAGT. This CDR3 comprises 13 residues. CDR3 coding DNA: TGTGCCAGCCGGGACAGGGAAACAGATACGCAGTATTTT. It encodes CASRDRETDTQYF.

The rearrangement uses TRBV5-1 and TRBJ2-5; D may be TRBD2 (5 bases). This CDR3 comprises 12 residues. V lost 4 bases, J lost 9 bases, and 13 bases lay in between. Germline CDR1 is SGHRS and CDR2 is YFSETQ. The CDR3 region is CASSQDLGPQYF. CDR3 nucleotide sequence: TGCGCCAGCAGCCAGGACTTGGGCCCCCAGTACTTC.

The sample holds one count of this clone. Sequence at one end of the junction differs from germline and may be a read error. The rearrangement joins TRBV7-7 to TRBJ2-1; 13 nucleotides line up with TRBD2. CDR3 length: 15 amino acids. The germline gives CDR1 SSHAT, CDR2 FNYEAQ (reference sequence). Here the CDR3 reads CASSTGTSGDNEQFF. The CDR3 DNA reads TGTGCTAGCAGCACTGGGACTAGCGGGGACAATGAGCAGTTCTTC.

The rearrangement uses TRBV7-9 and TRBJ2-7, with D maybe TRBD2 (7 bases). There are 15 residues in the CDR3. V lost 5 bases and J lost 6, with 20 bases in between. Germline assignment: CDR1 SEHNR and CDR2 FQNEAQ (reference sequence). The CDR3 sequence: CASSQGGRGAGEQYF. For the CDR3, the DNA is TGTGCCAGCAGCCAAGGGGGGAGGGGAGCCGGCGAGCAGTACTTC.

J is TRBJ2-7 and V is TRBV11-2; 14 bases agree with TRBD2. Germline values: CDR1 SGHAT, CDR2 FQNNGV. V shed 4 bases and J 4 bases; nucleotides not matched to a gene: 3. This CDR3 spans 15 amino acids. The CDR3 bases are TGTGCCAGCAGCTCGGGACTAGCGGGAGCTTACGAGCAGTACTTC. It translates to CASSSGLAGAYEQYF.

The rearrangement uses TRBV4-2 and TRBJ2-2; D gene ambiguous. The V and J ends lost 1 base and 0 bases respectively, with 15 bases between them. The CDR3 covers 18 residues. Germline V gives CDR1 LGHNA, CDR2 YNFKEQ. CDR3 residues: CASSQVPDSLANTGELFF. The CDR3, as DNA: TGTGCCAGCAGCCAAGTTCCTGACTCACTCGCGAACACCGGGGAGCTGTTTTTT.

V and J are TRBV6-6 and TRBJ2-1; the match to TRBD2 covers 7 bases. V dropped 5 bases and J dropped 2; count of bases not matched to a gene: 15. Germline V gene lookup returns CDR1 MNHNY and CDR2 SVGAGI (reference sequence). The CDR3 sequence is 18 residues long. The DNA of the CDR3 is TGTGCCAGCAGTCTATACGAGGCGGCGGGACTAACCTACAATGAGCAGTTCTTC. Its protein is CASSLYEAAGLTYNEQFF.

V and J are TRBV24-1 and TRBJ1-2; tentative D call: TRBD1 (6 bases). The CDR3 spans 13 residues. Germline loops: CDR1 KGHDR, CDR2 SFDVKD. The germline V and J ends were trimmed by 4 bases and 4 bases, with 9 bases remaining between them. CDR3: CATSDRDTYGYTF. CDR3 DNA sequence: TGTGCCACCAGTGACCGGGACACCTATGGCTACACCTTC.

The gene calls are TRBV10-3 and TRBJ1-2, with TRBD1 matching over 9 bases. The CDR3 runs to 15 residues. Germline lookup yields CDR1 ENHRY and CDR2 SYGVKD. J lost 1 base, V lost 9 bases, and 9 bases had no gene match. Written as DNA, the CDR3 is TGTGCCATTACTACCGGGACAGGGTTTAACTATGGCTACACCTTC. It yields the protein CAITTGTGFNYGYTF.

This clone was recorded once. This chain joins TRBV2 and TRBJ2-1; TRBD2 aligns across 9 bases. The CDR3 consists of 15 residues. The V segment lost 6 bases and the J segment 3 bases; nucleotides outside the gene matches: 6. CDR1 is SNHLY, CDR2 FYNNEI, per germline. The CDR3 here is CASRVTSGFYNEQFF. The CDR3 region has the DNA TGTGCCAGCAGGGTAACTAGCGGGTTCTACAATGAGCAGTTCTTC.

The chain has TRBV28 and TRBJ1-4; D not resolved. The CDR3 is made up of 12 amino acids. Trimming stripped 4 bases from V and 7 bases from J, with 7 bases between. CDR1 is MDHEN, CDR2 SYDVKM, per germline. CDR3: CASSSNIEKLFF. The CDR3 DNA is TGTGCCAGCAGTTCCAACATTGAAAAACTGTTTTTT.

The rearrangement uses TRBV11-2 and TRBJ1-2, with a tentative D call TRBD1 (6 bases). Germline V CDR1 and CDR2: SGHAT, FQNNGV. The CDR3 length is 15 residues. V shed 0 bases and J shed 4 bases, with 12 bases lying between them. The CDR3 reads CASSLDGTPAYGYTF. The DNA for the CDR3 is TGTGCCAGCAGCTTAGATGGGACACCCGCCTATGGCTACACCTTC.

The chain links TRBV1 to TRBJ2-3; the D call of TRBD2 is as the table states it, not checked on the DNA. TRBV1 corresponds to a pseudogene. The CDR3 sequence is 21 residues long. The CDR3 DNA is TGCACCAGCAGTGAGACCGATTTAGTAGCGGGAACCGTAAGGAGCACAGATACGCAGTATTTT. It specifies CTSSETDLVAGTVRSTDTQYF.

The chain carries TRBV3-1 (or the pseudogene TRBV3-2) and TRBJ1-1; maybe TRBD1 (6 bases). Germline V gives CDR1 LGHDT, CDR2 YNNKEL (reference sequence). There are 16 residues in the CDR3. V was cut by 1 base and J by 5 bases, with 17 bases left in between. The CDR3 here is CASSQAGGGRRTEAFF. The CDR3 coding sequence is TGTGCCAGCAGCCAAGCCGGGGGGGGGCGACGGACTGAAGCTTTCTTT.

CDR3 coding DNA: TGTGCCAGCAGTTCCCGGAGCAGCGGCTACGAGCAGTACTTC. It translates to CASSSRSSGYEQYF. The V and J genes are TRBV27 and TRBJ2-7, with D maybe TRBD2 (5 bases). The CDR3 runs 14 residues. The V and J ends lost 4 bases and 3 bases respectively, with 13 bases between them. CDR1 and CDR2 (germline): MNHEY, SMNVEV (reference sequence).

V is TRBV10-2 and J is TRBJ2-1; 7 nucleotides agree with TRBD1. The junction had 6 bases not matched to a gene; V was cut back by 7 bases and J by 0 bases. The CDR3 is 15 residues long. Germline V gene sequence: CDR1 WSHSY, CDR2 SAAADI. This CDR3 is CASTRTGGSYNEQFF. CDR3 coding DNA: TGCGCCAGCACCCGGACAGGCGGCTCCTACAATGAGCAGTTCTTC.

V and J are TRBV7-8 and TRBJ1-2, with 8 positions matching TRBD1. This CDR3 is 14 amino acids long. The ends lost 1 base at V and 4 bases at J; junction bases unmatched: 2. Per germline, CDR1 SGHVS and CDR2 FQNEAQ. CDR3 in DNA: TGTGCCAGCAGCTTAGAGGACAGGGCCTATGGCTACACCTTC. Its translation: CASSLEDRAYGYTF. The full variable domain, completed using reference TRBV7-8 and TRBJ1-2, is GAGVSQSPRYKVAKRGQDVALRCDPISGHVSLFWYQQALGQGPEFLTYFQNEAQLDKSGLPSDRFFAERPEGSVSTLKIQRTQQEDSAVYLCASSLEDRAYGYTFGSGTRLTVV.

This clone has just one count. The J gene is TRBJ2-3, the V gene TRBV7-2; 8 nucleotides line up with TRBD2. The CDR3 consists of 16 residues. Germline lookup yields CDR1 SGHTA and CDR2 FQGNSA. J lost 1 base, V lost 1 base, and 4 bases had no gene match. CDR3 DNA sequence: TGTGCCAGCAGCTTAGTAGCGGGGACCGGCACAGATACGCAGTATTTT. It specifies CASSLVAGTGTDTQYF.

This sequence joins TRBV6-1 and TRBJ2-7, with TRBD2 identical over 8 bases. Trimming took 2 bases from V and 4 from J; bases not matched to a gene: 7. CDR1 and CDR2 from the germline V gene are MNHNS and SASEGT. This CDR3 is built from 15 residues. The CDR3 DNA follows: TGTGCCAGCAGTGAACTAGCGGGCCTATTTTACGAGCAGTACTTC. This encodes CASSELAGLFYEQYF.

In DNA form, the CDR3 reads TGTGCCAGCAGTTACTCGACAGGGAAATACGAGCAGTACTTC. Amino acids: CASSYSTGKYEQYF. The rearrangement uses TRBV6-5 and TRBJ2-7, with 7 bases matching TRBD1. From germline, CDR1 is MNHEY and CDR2 SVGAGI. J gave up 4 bases and V 0 bases, and 3 bases lay outside the gene matches. This CDR3 is built from 14 residues.

The chain carries TRBV2 and TRBJ1-6, with 8 bases identical to TRBD1. Germline V gene data show CDR1 as SNHLY and CDR2 as FYNNEI. Trimming cost V 7 bases and J 9 bases; bases outside gene matches: 8. CDR3 size: 14 residues. Here the CDR3 reads CASTGQGVPSPLHF. CDR3 DNA sequence: TGTGCCAGCACCGGACAGGGAGTTCCTTCACCCCTCCACTTT.

The chain recombines TRBV25-1 with TRBJ2-1; tentative D call: TRBD1 (6 bases). Germline CDR1 reads MGHDK; CDR2 reads SYGVNS. CDR3 length equals 13 residues. The V end lost 1 base, the J end lost 12 bases, and 13 bases lay between the germline ends. The chain's CDR3 is CASSESGHSVQFF. CDR3 bases: TGTGCCAGCAGTGAATCGGGACATTCAGTGCAGTTCTTC.

This clone came up a few times. The chain employs TRBV4-2 and TRBJ2-1, with D hard to call. CDR3 length equals 15 residues. The V gene's germline CDR1 is LGHNA and CDR2 YNFKEQ. Trimming removed 0 bases at V and 3 bases at J, with 9 bases between. As DNA, the CDR3 is TGTGCCAGCAGCCAAGATCTGGGCGACTACAATGAGCAGTTCTTC. It is translated as CASSQDLGDYNEQFF.

This clone was detected once. This sequence joins TRBV5-8 and TRBJ1-5, with 12 bases identical to TRBD1. V dropped 4 bases and J dropped 7; count of bases not matched to a gene: 9. CDR3 length equals 16 residues. Germline V gene sequence: CDR1 SGHTS, CDR2 YDEGEE. CDR3 in DNA: TGTGCCAGCAGCGGGGGGACAGGGGGCGAAGTGCAGCCCCAGCATTTT. Amino acid sequence: CASSGGTGGEVQPQHF.

This clone was observed a few times. The gene calls are TRBV24-1 and TRBJ1-2; 7 nucleotides align to TRBD1. V was pared by 5 bases and J by 4 bases, with 3 bases of the junction left unmatched. Looked up from germline, CDR1 is KGHDR and CDR2 is SFDVKD. The CDR3 totals 13 residues. In nucleotides, the CDR3 is TGTGCCACCAGTGCCGGGACAGCCTATGGCTACACCTTC. Protein product: CATSAGTAYGYTF.

This chain uses TRBV19 with TRBJ1-1, with D perhaps TRBD1 (5 bases). The CDR3 has 14 amino acids. Germline V CDR1 and CDR2: LNHDA, SQIVND (reference sequence). Trimming pared 3 bases from V and 7 bases from J, leaving 15 bases between. The CDR3 loop reads CASSIRSGEGEAFF. The CDR3 DNA is TGTGCCAGTAGTATCAGGTCGGGGGAAGGTGAAGCTTTCTTT.

This clone was recorded only once. V gene TRBV5-1 combines with J gene TRBJ2-7, with TRBD2 matching 12 bases. This CDR3 is built from 16 residues. Germline CDR1 and CDR2: SGHRS and YFSETQ. The junction had 9 bases not matched to a gene; V was cut back by 4 bases and J by 4 bases. The CDR3 is CASSPGPSGREYEQYF. The CDR3 DNA is TGCGCCAGCAGCCCTGGCCCTAGCGGGAGGGAGTACGAGCAGTACTTC.

In this sample, this clone turned up a few times. The J gene is TRBJ2-5, the V gene TRBV4-1; maybe TRBD1 (5 bases). CDR1 and CDR2 (germline): MGHRA, YSYEKL. Trimming took off 0 bases at V and 0 bases at J, with 8 bases between the two ends. CDR3 size: 15 residues. The CDR3 DNA sequence: TGCGCCAGCAGCCAAGAGGGGCGCCACCAAGAGACCCAGTACTTC. It translates to CASSQEGRHQETQYF.

The chain uses TRBV10-3 and TRBJ1-2; 8 bases align to TRBD1. CDR1 and CDR2 (germline): ENHRY, SYGVKD. This CDR3 spans 13 amino acids. Trimming took 3 bases from V and 8 from J; bases not matched to a gene: 5. The CDR3 DNA reads as TGTGCCATCAGTGACCAGACAGGGGAAGGCTACACCTTC. This translates into CAISDQTGEGYTF.

This CDR3 is CASSAQGLGDTDTQYF. In DNA form, the CDR3 reads TGTGCCAGCAGCGCCCAGGGACTAGGGGACACAGATACGCAGTATTTT. V is TRBV9 and J is TRBJ2-3; 8 bases are a match to TRBD2. J was trimmed by 2 bases and V by 3 bases; bases with no gene match: 8. The CDR3 length is 16 residues. Germline values: CDR1 SGDLS, CDR2 YYNGEE.

This clone was recorded only once. The rearrangement uses TRBV19 and TRBJ1-1; TRBD1 agrees at 7 bases. CDR1 LNHDA and CDR2 SQIVND come from the germline V gene (reference sequence). V gave up 11 bases and J gave up 8 bases; unmatched junction bases: 20. The CDR3 consists of 15 residues. The CDR3 nucleotides read TGTGCCGTCCTTCCGCCCGGGACAGCAAGAACCGAAGCTTTCTTT. This encodes CAVLPPGTARTEAFF.